One and the same sample provided the 2 T cell receptor beta chains below, sequenced in a study of T cell changes during pregnancy in multiple sclerosis. The repertoire was sequenced with immunoSEQ multiplex PCR; TCRdb's copy has only in-frame clones and lacks some. The sample records some 68,000 clones, 80% to 95% being singletons. The material sequenced was peripheral blood, taken in the second trimester of pregnancy. Source of these receptors: a female donor with multiple sclerosis, enrolled in a pregnancy study.

This clone is a singleton in its sample. The V gene is TRBV30, the J gene TRBJ2-3; D remains ambiguous. Germline values: CDR1 GTSNPN, CDR2 SVGIG (reference sequence). Trimming stripped 2 bases from V and 3 bases from J, with 3 bases between. The length of the CDR3 is 11 residues. CDR3 sequence (DNA): TGTGCCTGGAGTCCGACAGATACGCAGTATTTT. Protein product: CAWSPTDTQYF.

V usage is TRBV5-4 and J usage is TRBJ2-7; perhaps TRBD1 as D (6 bases). CDR1 is SGHNT and CDR2 is YYREEE in the germline V gene (reference sequence). The CDR3 spans 17 residues. Between the trimmed V and J ends, which lost 0 bases and 0 bases, there was a span of 16 bases. This CDR3 reads CASSLVGGETFSYEQYF. DNA for the CDR3: TGTGCCAGCAGCTTGGTTGGGGGCGAGACGTTCTCCTACGAGCAGTACTTC.